This TCR beta chain was observed in a study of beta chain features in type 1 diabetes. Study-level results: For Type 1 diabetes patients, all four CD4+ subsets carried TCRB CDR3s that were moderately but significantly shorter.

Only one heparinised blood draw was taken per donor, and its volume averaged approximately 120 mL. Purities in excess of 95% were seen in all sorted populations. This CDR3 is built from 13 residues. The V segment lost 4 bases and the J segment 6 bases; nucleotides outside the gene matches: 6. CDR1 and CDR2 from the germline V gene are GTSNPN and SVGIG (reference sequence). About this clone itself: Its antigen is unknown.

Sequenced material consisted of expressed TCRB transcripts (all of the isolated RNA was reverse transcribed). TCRdb's table, derived via immunoSEQ multiplex PCR, lists solely in-frame clones and lacks some. The sample shows hundreds of thousands of clones, around 15% of them seen only once. The source of this sequence is a man in his late teens or twenties with type 1 diabetes. Sequenced input: naive CD4+ T cells from blood. The V gene is TRBV30, the J gene TRBJ2-1, with 7 bases lining up with TRBD2. The DNA for the CDR3 is TGTGCCTGGACCCCTGGCGGGGGCAATGAGCAGTTCTTC. Protein product: CAWTPGGGNEQFF.